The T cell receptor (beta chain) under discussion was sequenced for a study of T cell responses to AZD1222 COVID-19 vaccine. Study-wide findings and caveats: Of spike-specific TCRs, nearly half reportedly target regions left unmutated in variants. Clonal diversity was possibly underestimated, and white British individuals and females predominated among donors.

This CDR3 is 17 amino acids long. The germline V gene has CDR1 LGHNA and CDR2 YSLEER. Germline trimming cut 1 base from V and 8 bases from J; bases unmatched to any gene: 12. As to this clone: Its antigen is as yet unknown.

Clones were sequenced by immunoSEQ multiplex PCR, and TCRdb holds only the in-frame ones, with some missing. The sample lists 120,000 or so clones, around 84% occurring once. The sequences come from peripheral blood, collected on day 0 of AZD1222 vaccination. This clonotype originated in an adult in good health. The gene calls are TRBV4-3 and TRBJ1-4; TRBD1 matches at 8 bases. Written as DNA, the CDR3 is TGCGCCAGCAGCCAAGGGAGTCTTCAGGGGGCTCGGGAAAAACTGTTTTTT. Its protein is CASSQGSLQGAREKLFF.